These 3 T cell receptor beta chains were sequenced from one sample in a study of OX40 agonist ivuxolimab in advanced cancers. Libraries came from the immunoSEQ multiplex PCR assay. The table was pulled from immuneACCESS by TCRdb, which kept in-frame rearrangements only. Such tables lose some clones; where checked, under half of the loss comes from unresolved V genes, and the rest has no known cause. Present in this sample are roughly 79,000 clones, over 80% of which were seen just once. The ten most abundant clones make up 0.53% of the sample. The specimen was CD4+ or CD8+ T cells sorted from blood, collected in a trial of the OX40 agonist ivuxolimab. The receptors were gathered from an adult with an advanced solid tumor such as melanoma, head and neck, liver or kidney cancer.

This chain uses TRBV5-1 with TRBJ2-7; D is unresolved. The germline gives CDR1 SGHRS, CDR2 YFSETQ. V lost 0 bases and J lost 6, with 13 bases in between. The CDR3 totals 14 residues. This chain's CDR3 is CASSLGSALAEQYF. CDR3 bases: TGCGCCAGCAGCTTGGGATCCGCTCTCGCCGAGCAGTACTTC.

In DNA form, the CDR3 reads TGTGCCAGCAGCTGGACAGGGCATCGTTCTGAAGCTTTCTTT. Translated: CASSWTGHRSEAFF. V usage is TRBV7-9 and J usage is TRBJ1-1; the match to TRBD1 covers 8 bases. CDR1 and CDR2 (germline): SEHNR, FQNEAQ (reference sequence). This CDR3 spans 14 amino acids. J gave up 6 bases and V 4 bases, and 7 bases lay outside the gene matches.

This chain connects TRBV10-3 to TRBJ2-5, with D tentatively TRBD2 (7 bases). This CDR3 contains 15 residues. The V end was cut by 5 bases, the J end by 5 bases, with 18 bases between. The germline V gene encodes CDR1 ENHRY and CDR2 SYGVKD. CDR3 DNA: TGTGCCATCAGTTCCTCAGAGGGAGGGGGGGAGACCCAGTACTTC. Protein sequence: CAISSSEGGGETQYF.